This TCR beta chain comes out of a study of technical replicates of blood from four donors. The protocol was immunoSEQ multiplex PCR, while the TCRdb copy is restricted to in-frame clones and leaves out a portion. The table has about 73,000 clones, 85% to 95% seen once; the top ten hold under 5.5%. The clonotype comes from a human donor in good health. Some clones in this sample may be carry-over from other donors' samples. Sequencing was done on a sample of PBMCs.

CDR3 sequence: CASSTGREGYTF. DNA for the CDR3: TGTGCCAGTAGTACAGGGCGAGAAGGCTACACCTTC. The rearrangement links TRBV19 to TRBJ1-2; possible D gene TRBD1, 5 bases. V was trimmed by 4 bases and J by 8 bases, leaving 11 bases between them. This CDR3 is built from 12 residues. Germline CDR1 and CDR2: LNHDA and SQIVND (reference sequence). Full variable domain (remainder filled in from reference TRBV19 and TRBJ1-2): DGGITQSPKYLFRKEGQNVTLSCEQNLNHDAMYWYRQDPGQGLRLIYYSQIVNDFQKGDIAEGYSVSREKKESFPLTVTSAQKNPTAFYLCASSTGREGYTFGSGTRLTVV.